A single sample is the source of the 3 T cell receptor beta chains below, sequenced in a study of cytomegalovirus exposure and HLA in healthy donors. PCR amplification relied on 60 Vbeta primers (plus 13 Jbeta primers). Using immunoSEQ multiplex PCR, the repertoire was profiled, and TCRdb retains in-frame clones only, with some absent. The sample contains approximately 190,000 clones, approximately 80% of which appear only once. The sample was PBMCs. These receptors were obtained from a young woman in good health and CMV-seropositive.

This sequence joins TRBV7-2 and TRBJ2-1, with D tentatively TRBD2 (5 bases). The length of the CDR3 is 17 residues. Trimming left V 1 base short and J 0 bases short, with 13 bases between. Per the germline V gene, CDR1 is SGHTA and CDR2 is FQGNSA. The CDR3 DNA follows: TGTGCCAGCAGCTTAGGGTCCCCGGGGAGCTCCTACAATGAGCAGTTCTTC. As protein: CASSLGSPGSSYNEQFF.

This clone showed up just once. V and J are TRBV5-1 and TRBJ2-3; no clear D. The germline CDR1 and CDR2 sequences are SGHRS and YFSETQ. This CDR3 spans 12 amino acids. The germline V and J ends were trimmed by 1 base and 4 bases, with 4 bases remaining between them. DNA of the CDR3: TGCGCCAGCAGCTTGCTTGCAGATACGCAGTATTTT. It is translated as CASSLLADTQYF.

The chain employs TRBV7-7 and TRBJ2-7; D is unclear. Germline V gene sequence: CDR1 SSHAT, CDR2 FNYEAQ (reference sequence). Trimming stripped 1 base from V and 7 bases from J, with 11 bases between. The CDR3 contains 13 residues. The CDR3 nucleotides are TGTGCCAGCAGCTTAGATGAGGAAAGGGAGCAGTACTTC. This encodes CASSLDEEREQYF.